In this sample, the clone carrying this T cell receptor beta chain turned up many times. Its antigen is unidentified. This record belongs to a study of T-cell memory formation after mild COVID-19. Study overall: Largely donor-specific TCR clusters were found.

Germline V gene lookup returns CDR1 DFQATT and CDR2 SNEGSKA (reference sequence). The CDR3 contains 15 residues. Losses at the gene ends were 7 bases for V and 0 bases for J; bases not matched to a gene: 5. Study-wide points: Second-wave clones with a day 37 peak had unconfirmed SARS-CoV-2 specificity. Clones shrinking from day 15 to 85 showed even CD4/CD8 mixes; later expanders tilted CD4+.

5'RACE primed at constant segments yielded TCR alpha and TCR beta cDNA libraries bearing sample barcodes and UMIs. From the 5' RACE reads, TCRdb called clonotypes with MiXCR, one entry per CDR3 protein. This sample has tens of thousands of distinct CDR3 sequences; approximately 7% occur once, and the top ten carry 1.4%. The source is a man younger than 35 who had mild COVID-19 (a few samples of this study predate the infection). Cell type and time point are not known. Source material: PBMCs or a T cell subset sorted from them (not recorded which). The chain employs TRBV20-1 and TRBJ2-4; 11 positions match TRBD1. DNA for the CDR3: TGCAGTGGGACAGGGGGCGTGGGAGCCAAAAACATTCAGTACTTC. Translation: CSGTGGVGAKNIQYF.